This T cell receptor beta chain was obtained from a study of graft-versus-host responses after intestinal transplantation. On this clone: The antigen is not known.

The repertoire was sequenced with immunoSEQ multiplex PCR; TCRdb's copy has only in-frame clones and lacks some. This sample has 130,000 or so clones, with about nine tenths found just once. This CDR3 spans 15 amino acids. With 2 bases removed from V and 0 bases from J, the gap between germline ends came to 8 bases. Germline V gene data show CDR1 as WNHNN and CDR2 as SYGVQD (reference sequence). This TCR came from a human donor who received an intestinal transplant. The rearrangement links TRBV10-1 to TRBJ1-3; no clear D. Material: unstimulated CD4+ T cells sorted from spleen or lymph node cells, obtained before intestinal transplant. In DNA, the CDR3 is TGCGCCAGCAGTGAGCTCTCAGGCTCTGGAAACACCATATATTTT. This gives the protein CASSELSGSGNTIYF.